Listed here is a single TCR beta chain. What it recognizes is unknown. This entry belongs to a study of shared clonotypes between healthy human individuals. Study-wide findings and caveats: Sampling included only blood; tissue repertoires likely differ. For naive CD4 cells, roughly 4.6% of clonotypes were shared across a handful of donors.

The table came from immunoSEQ multiplex PCR; TCRdb's copy has only in-frame clones and leaves some out. Of about 2.4 million clones in the sample, around nine tenths were seen once. V lost 4 bases and J lost 1; bases outside the gene matches: 6. The CDR3 extends over 15 amino acids. Germline loops: CDR1 SGHRS, CDR2 YFSETQ. V usage is TRBV5-1 and J usage is TRBJ1-1, with TRBD1 matching over 8 bases. This TCR was recovered from a man aged 18-30 years in good health. The source material was naive CD4+ T cells sorted from blood. Subset described: CD45RA+ positively selected. The CDR3 loop reads CASSGGTGRNTEAFF. DNA of the CDR3: TGCGCCAGCAGCGGGGGGACAGGAAGGAACACTGAAGCTTTCTTT.